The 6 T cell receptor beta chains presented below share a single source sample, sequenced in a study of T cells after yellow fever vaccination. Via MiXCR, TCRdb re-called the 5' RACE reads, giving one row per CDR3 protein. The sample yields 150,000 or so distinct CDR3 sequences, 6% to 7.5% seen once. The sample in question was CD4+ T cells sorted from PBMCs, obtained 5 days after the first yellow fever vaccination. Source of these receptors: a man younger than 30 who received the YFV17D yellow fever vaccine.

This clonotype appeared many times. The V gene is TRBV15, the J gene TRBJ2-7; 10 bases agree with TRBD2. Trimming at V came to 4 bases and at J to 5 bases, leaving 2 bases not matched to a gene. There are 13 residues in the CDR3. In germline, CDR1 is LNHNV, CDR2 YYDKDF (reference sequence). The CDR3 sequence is CATSTGLANEQYF. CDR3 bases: TGTGCCACCAGCACGGGACTAGCGAACGAGCAGTACTTC. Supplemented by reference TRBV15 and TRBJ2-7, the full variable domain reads DAMVIQNPRYQVTQFGKPVTLSCSQTLNHNVMYWYQQKSSQAPKLLFHYYDKDFNNEADTPDNFQSRRPNTSFCFLDIRSPGLGDTAMYLCATSTGLANEQYFGPGTRLTVT.

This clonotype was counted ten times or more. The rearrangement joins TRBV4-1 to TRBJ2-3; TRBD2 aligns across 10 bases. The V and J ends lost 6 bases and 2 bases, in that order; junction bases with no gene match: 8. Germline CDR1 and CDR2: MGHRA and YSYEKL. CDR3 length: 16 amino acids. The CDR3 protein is CASRLDGLAVTDTQYF. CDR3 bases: TGCGCCAGCAGATTAGACGGACTAGCGGTCACAGATACGCAGTATTTT.

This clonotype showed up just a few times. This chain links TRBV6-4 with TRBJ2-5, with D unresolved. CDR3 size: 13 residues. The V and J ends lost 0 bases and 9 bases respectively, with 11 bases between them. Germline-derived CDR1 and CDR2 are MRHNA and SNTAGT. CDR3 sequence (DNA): TGTGCCAGCAGTGACTCGAGTCTTGTGGCCCAGTACTTC. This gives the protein CASSDSSLVAQYF.

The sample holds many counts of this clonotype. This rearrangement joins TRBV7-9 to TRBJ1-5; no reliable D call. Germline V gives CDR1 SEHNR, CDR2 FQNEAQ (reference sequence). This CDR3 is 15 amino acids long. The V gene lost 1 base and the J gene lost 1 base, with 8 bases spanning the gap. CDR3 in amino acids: CASSLERESNQPQHF. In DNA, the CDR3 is TGTGCCAGCAGCTTAGAACGAGAGAGCAATCAGCCCCAGCATTTT.

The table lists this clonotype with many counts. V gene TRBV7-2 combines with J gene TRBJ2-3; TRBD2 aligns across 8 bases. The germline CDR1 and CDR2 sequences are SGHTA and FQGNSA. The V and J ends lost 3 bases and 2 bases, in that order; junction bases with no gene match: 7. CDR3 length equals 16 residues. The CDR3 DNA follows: TGTGCCAGCAGCTTCCAGCGGGGGTCCTACACAGATACGCAGTATTTT. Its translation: CASSFQRGSYTDTQYF.

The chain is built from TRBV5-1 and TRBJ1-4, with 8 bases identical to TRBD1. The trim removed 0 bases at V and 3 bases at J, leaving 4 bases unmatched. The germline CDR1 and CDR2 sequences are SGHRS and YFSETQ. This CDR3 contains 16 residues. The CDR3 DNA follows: TGCGCCAGCAGCTTGGGACAGGGGCGTCCTAATGAAAAACTGTTTTTT. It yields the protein CASSLGQGRPNEKLFF.